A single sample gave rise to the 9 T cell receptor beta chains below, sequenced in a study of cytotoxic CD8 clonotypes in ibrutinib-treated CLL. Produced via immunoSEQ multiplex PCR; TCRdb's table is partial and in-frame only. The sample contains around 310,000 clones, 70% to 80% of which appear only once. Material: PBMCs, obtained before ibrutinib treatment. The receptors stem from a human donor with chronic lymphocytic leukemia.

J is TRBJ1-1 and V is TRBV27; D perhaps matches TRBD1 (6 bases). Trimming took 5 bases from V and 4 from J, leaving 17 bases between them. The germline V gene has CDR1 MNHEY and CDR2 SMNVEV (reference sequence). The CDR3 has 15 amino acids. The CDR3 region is CASSPGRRTATEAFF. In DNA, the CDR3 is TGTGCCAGCAGTCCGGGACGCCGGACAGCCACTGAAGCTTTCTTT.

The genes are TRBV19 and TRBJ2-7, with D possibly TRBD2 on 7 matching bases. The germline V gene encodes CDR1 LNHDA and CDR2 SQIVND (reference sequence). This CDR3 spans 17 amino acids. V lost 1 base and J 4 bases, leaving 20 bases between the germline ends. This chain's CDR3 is CASSIVGWGGPPYEQYF. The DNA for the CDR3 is TGTGCCAGTAGTATAGTGGGTTGGGGGGGCCCCCCTTACGAGCAGTACTTC. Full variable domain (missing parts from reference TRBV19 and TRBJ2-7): DGGITQSPKYLFRKEGQNVTLSCEQNLNHDAMYWYRQDPGQGLRLIYYSQIVNDFQKGDIAEGYSVSREKKESFPLTVTSAQKNPTAFYLCASSIVGWGGPPYEQYFGPGTRLTVT.

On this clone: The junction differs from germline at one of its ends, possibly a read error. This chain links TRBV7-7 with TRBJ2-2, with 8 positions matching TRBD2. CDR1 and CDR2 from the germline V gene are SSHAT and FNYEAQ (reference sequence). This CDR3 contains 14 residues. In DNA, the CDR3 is TGTGCTAGCAGCCCGGGACTAGTCACCGGGGAGCTGTTTTTT. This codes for CASSPGLVTGELFF.

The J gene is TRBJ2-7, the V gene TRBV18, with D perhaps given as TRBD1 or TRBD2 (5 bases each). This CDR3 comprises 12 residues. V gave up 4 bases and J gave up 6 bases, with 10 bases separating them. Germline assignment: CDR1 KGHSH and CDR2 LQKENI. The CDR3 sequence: CASSLGDVEQYF. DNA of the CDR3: TGTGCCAGCTCACTAGGGGACGTCGAGCAGTACTTC.

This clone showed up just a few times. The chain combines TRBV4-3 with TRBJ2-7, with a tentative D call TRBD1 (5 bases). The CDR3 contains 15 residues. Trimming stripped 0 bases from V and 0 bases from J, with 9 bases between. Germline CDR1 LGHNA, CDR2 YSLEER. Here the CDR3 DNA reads TGCGCCAGCAGCCAAGATCGTACAGGCTCCTACGAGCAGTACTTC. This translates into CASSQDRTGSYEQYF.

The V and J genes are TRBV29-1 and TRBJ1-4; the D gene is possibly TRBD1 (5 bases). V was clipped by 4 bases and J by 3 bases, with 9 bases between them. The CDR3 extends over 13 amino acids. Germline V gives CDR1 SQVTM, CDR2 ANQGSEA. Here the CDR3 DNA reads TGCAGCGTTGTAGGGGACTCTAATGAAAAACTGTTTTTT. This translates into CSVVGDSNEKLFF.

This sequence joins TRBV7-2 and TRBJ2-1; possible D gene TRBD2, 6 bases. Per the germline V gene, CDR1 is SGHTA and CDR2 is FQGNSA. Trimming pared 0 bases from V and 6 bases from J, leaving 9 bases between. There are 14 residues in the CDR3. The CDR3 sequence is CASSLALARNEQFF. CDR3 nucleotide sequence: TGTGCCAGCAGCTTAGCGCTAGCGCGCAATGAGCAGTTCTTC.

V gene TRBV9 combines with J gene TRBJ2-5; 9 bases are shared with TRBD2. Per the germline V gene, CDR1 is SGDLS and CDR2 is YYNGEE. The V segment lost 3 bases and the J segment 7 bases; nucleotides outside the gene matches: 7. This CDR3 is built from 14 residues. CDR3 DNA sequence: TGTGCCAGCAGCGGCGGGAGGGCACCGTTGACCCAGTACTTC. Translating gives CASSGGRAPLTQYF.

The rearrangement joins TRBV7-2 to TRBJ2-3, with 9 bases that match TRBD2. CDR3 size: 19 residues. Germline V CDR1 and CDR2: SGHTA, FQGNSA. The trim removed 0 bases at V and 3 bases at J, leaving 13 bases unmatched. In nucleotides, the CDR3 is TGTGCCAGCAGCTTAGCTGGGGTTAGCGGGAGTGTTGGTACAGATACGCAGTATTTT. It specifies CASSLAGVSGSVGTDTQYF.